The 15 T cell receptor beta chains listed next were all sequenced from one sample in a study of blood T cell repertoires in COVID-19. Here immunoSEQ multiplex PCR was the method, and the copy in TCRdb shows in-frame clones only, minus some. The top ten clones hold around 13% of a sample with 180,000 or so clones, approximately 80% of them seen once. The sample was PBMCs or T cells enriched from blood (not recorded which). All receptors derive from an older woman who had recovered from COVID-19.

V and J are TRBV7-8 and TRBJ2-1, with 14 positions matching TRBD2. The CDR3 covers 16 residues. Looked up from germline, CDR1 is SGHVS and CDR2 is FQNEAQ. With 4 bases clipped from V and 10 bases from J, the junction kept 9 bases outside the gene matches. The chain's CDR3 is CASSSPGLAGEGEQFF. The CDR3 DNA reads TGTGCCAGCAGCTCCCCGGGACTAGCGGGGGAGGGGGAGCAGTTCTTC.

The chain recombines TRBV5-1 with TRBJ2-2, with D uncertain. Germline CDR1 reads SGHRS; CDR2 reads YFSETQ. This CDR3 has 15 amino acids. V lost 7 bases and J 0 bases, leaving 13 bases between the germline ends. Written as DNA, the CDR3 is TGCGCCAGCGGCCTTGGGCAGGCGAACACCGGGGAGCTGTTTTTT. Translated: CASGLGQANTGELFF.

The J gene is TRBJ2-7, the V gene TRBV3-1 (or the pseudogene TRBV3-2), with 9 nucleotides matching TRBD1. The germline gives CDR1 LGHDT, CDR2 YNNKEL (reference sequence). Trimming removed 2 bases from V and 6 bases from J; junction bases left unmatched: 11. This CDR3 comprises 16 residues. CDR3 nucleotides: TGTGCCAGCAGCCAACCCCACCGGACAGGGGCTGCCGAGCAGTACTTC. Its protein is CASSQPHRTGAAEQYF.

The rearrangement links TRBV30 to TRBJ1-3; 7 nucleotides agree with TRBD1. The CDR3 covers 13 residues. The ends lost 8 bases at V and 0 bases at J; junction bases unmatched: 4. The germline gives CDR1 GTSNPN, CDR2 SVGIG (reference sequence). Here the CDR3 reads CAGQAFSGNTIYF. For the CDR3, the DNA is TGTGCCGGACAGGCCTTCTCTGGAAACACCATATATTTT.

The CDR3 DNA reads as TGCAGCGTTGTCCGCACAGGGAGCTTAGGCTACACCTTC. Protein product: CSVVRTGSLGYTF. This chain uses TRBV29-1 with TRBJ1-2; D may be TRBD1 (6 bases). The V and J ends lost 4 bases and 8 bases respectively, with 17 bases between them. CDR1 and CDR2 (germline): SQVTM, ANQGSEA. The CDR3 runs 13 residues. The variable domain in full, with the rest retrieved from reference TRBV29-1 and TRBJ1-2, is SAVISQKPSRDICQRGTSLTIQCQVDSQVTMMFWYRQQPGQSLTLIATANQGSEATYESGFVIDKFPISRPNLTFSTLTVSNMSPEDSSIYLCSVVRTGSLGYTFGSGTRLTVV.

The chain is built from TRBV29-1 and TRBJ1-1; no clear D. The V end lost 6 bases, the J end lost 6 bases, and 14 bases lay between the germline ends. Germline CDR1 reads SQVTM; CDR2 reads ANQGSEA. CDR3 length equals 12 residues. The CDR3: CSVSRGQAEAFF. The CDR3, as DNA: TGCAGCGTGAGCCGGGGTCAGGCTGAAGCTTTCTTT.

This chain joins TRBV7-2 and TRBJ2-1, with 12 bases matching TRBD2. There are 15 residues in the CDR3. Germline V lookup: CDR1 SGHTA, CDR2 FQGNSA. With 1 base clipped from V and 7 bases from J, the junction kept 2 bases outside the gene matches. CDR3 amino acids: CASSLGLAGENEQFF. CDR3 nucleotides: TGTGCCAGCAGCTTAGGACTAGCGGGGGAGAATGAGCAGTTCTTC.

This clone was seen only once. The rearrangement links TRBV7-9 to TRBJ1-4; TRBD1 agrees at 7 bases. CDR3 length equals 14 residues. V was pared by 4 bases and J by 5 bases, with 4 bases of the junction left unmatched. Germline CDR1 is SEHNR and CDR2 is FQNEAQ (reference sequence). DNA for the CDR3: TGTGCCAGCAGCTCCCGGGACAGCAATGAAAAACTGTTTTTT. Amino acid sequence: CASSSRDSNEKLFF.

V usage is TRBV7-6 and J usage is TRBJ2-5, with 12 bases aligning to TRBD2. Trimming at V came to 4 bases and at J to 4 bases, leaving 10 bases not matched to a gene. The CDR3 is 17 residues long. CDR1 is SGHVS, CDR2 FNYEAQ, per germline. The CDR3 is CASSSQTSGSVLETQYF. In DNA form, the CDR3 reads TGTGCCAGCAGCTCGCAGACTAGCGGGAGCGTTTTAGAGACCCAGTACTTC.

This clone was seen a single time. CDR3 protein: CASSKNGSRGIGELFF. CDR3 DNA sequence: TGTGCCAGCAGCAAAAATGGTAGTAGGGGGATCGGGGAGCTGTTTTTT. The chain is built from TRBV21-1 and TRBJ2-2; the D call of TRBD1 is as the table states it, not checked on the DNA. TRBV21-1 is labeled a pseudogene. The CDR3 runs to 16 residues.

V is TRBV4-1 and J is TRBJ1-5; D unclear. V lost 3 bases to trimming and J lost 5 bases, with 20 bases between them. Germline loops: CDR1 MGHRA, CDR2 YSYEKL. The CDR3 totals 17 residues. DNA for the CDR3: TGCGCCAGCAGCCATCAACGGTCGGGGTCCGCAGATCAGCCCCAGCATTTT. Amino acid sequence: CASSHQRSGSADQPQHF.

The chain couples TRBV9 to TRBJ2-1, with 10 nucleotides matching TRBD2. Germline CDR1 SGDLS, CDR2 YYNGEE. The V and J ends lost 1 base and 8 bases, in that order; junction bases with no gene match: 3. The CDR3 is 14 amino acids. The DNA of the CDR3 is TGTGCCAGCAGCGTAACTAGCGGGAATGATGAGCAGTTCTTC. Translation gives CASSVTSGNDEQFF.

The gene calls are TRBV2 and TRBJ1-2; possible D gene TRBD1, 5 bases. Per germline, CDR1 SNHLY and CDR2 FYNNEI. With 7 bases removed from V and 3 bases from J, the gap between germline ends came to 12 bases. This CDR3 has 13 amino acids. The CDR3 is CASTPDRYYGYTF. DNA of the CDR3: TGTGCCAGCACTCCCGACAGATACTATGGCTACACCTTC.

The chain combines TRBV7-8 with TRBJ2-7, with TRBD2 matching over 7 bases. Germline trimming cut 0 bases from V and 2 bases from J; bases unmatched to any gene: 4. The CDR3 totals 15 residues. Per germline, CDR1 SGHVS and CDR2 FQNEAQ. The CDR3 here is CASSLAVGGAYEQYF. CDR3 DNA: TGTGCCAGCAGCTTAGCAGTGGGAGGGGCCTACGAGCAGTACTTC.

The rearrangement links TRBV4-2 to TRBJ2-1, with D perhaps TRBD1 (5 bases). The CDR3 has 16 amino acids. Germline V CDR1 and CDR2: LGHNA, YNFKEQ. The germline V and J ends were trimmed by 0 bases and 2 bases, with 11 bases remaining between them. CDR3 region: CASSQEGLTTYNEQFF. The DNA of the CDR3 is TGTGCCAGCAGCCAAGAGGGGCTGACGACCTACAATGAGCAGTTCTTC.